These T cell receptor beta chains were read from a single sample in a study of T-cell memory formation after mild COVID-19. TCRdb fed the 5' RACE reads into MiXCR, producing one record per CDR3 protein. The table lists around 430,000 distinct CDR3 sequences, 15% to 20% of them singletons. What was sequenced was PBMCs or a T cell subset sorted from them (not recorded which). The receptors shown here come from a man between 18 and 35 years old who had mild COVID-19 (a few samples of this study predate the infection). Cell type and time point are not known. The conserved cysteine and the conserved F or W are not part of the CDR3 here. Fields, in order: V gene, CDR3 protein.

TRBV10-1	ASGDTGVTF
TRBV5-1	ASSSDGGVTGELF
TRBV4-2	ASSQEPQSTSGYTDTQY
TRBV7-2	ASSNGLAGFTDTQY
TRBV5-1	ASSLSGGFWRGSSYNEQF
TRBV7-3	ASSTRGSAGGTYNEQF
TRBV3-1	ASSQNPSGHEQY
TRBV7-3	ASSSAPGQGSGELF
TRBV6-2/TRBV6-3	ASTRTGPNQPQH
TRBV7-2	ASSPRDRGSYEQY
TRBV12-3/TRBV12-4	ASSPREDTYEQY
TRBV5-5	ASRREFTSTDTQY
TRBV6-5	ASSYAGASTDTQY
TRBV24-1	AGTGDGEQY
TRBV5-1	ASSRWTGAGELF
TRBV7-9	ASSLAQGDYGYT
TRBV7-3	ASSLNRGPANEQF
TRBV24-1	ATSGGSYGYT
TRBV6-1	ASRTGVTGELF
TRBV20-1	SAKGEQYNQPQH
TRBV25-1	ASSDLTGGRINSPLH
TRBV24-1	ATSSSGAGETQY
TRBV20-1	SARRDSRTDTQY
TRBV4-2	ASSPRTARYNEQF
TRBV2	ASSESSVGTEAF
TRBV5-1	ASSLDPGTGKDTQY
TRBV14	ASSPFTGGDNSPLH
TRBV3-1	ASSQVPTGGSKAF
TRBV3-1	ASSQRGGAGYT
TRBV5-6	ASSSGTGDISGANVLT
TRBV7-9	ASSESAGGNTEAF
TRBV5-1	ASSFGALTYNEQF
TRBV28	ASSFEGGQETQY
TRBV9	ASTTGGATNEQF
TRBV7-9	ASSLSLRPTDTQY
TRBV6-5	ASSLYTGTPNGYT
TRBV7-9	ASSPREPTHTEAF
TRBV13	ASSAGQTNTEAF
TRBV6-1	ASLGGAGNTEAF
TRBV11-2	ASSLDGRSPAGNTIY
TRBV29-1	SVSRGGNEQF
TRBV6-2/TRBV6-3	ARSPTNPSYNEQF
TRBV12-3/TRBV12-4	ASTPQGSAYEQY
TRBV27	ASGTSRNGEQF
TRBV10-3	AISDPSRTRWNEQF
TRBV18	ASSPDRGLSETQY
TRBV7-7	ASSLASLGQPGNTIY
TRBV24-1	ATSDPGRSTYNEQF
TRBV7-9	ASRPNRANTEAF
TRBV4-3	ASSQDRGRSNQPQH